The next 23 T cell receptor beta chains were all read from a single sample in a study of metastatic and nonmetastatic thyroid tumors. Before thyroid surgery, none of the patients had received any treatment. Via MiXCR, TCRdb re-called the PCR reads. Counted here are around 2,300 clones, around 42% occurring once; the ten biggest clones make up 99%. The sample taken for sequencing was adjacent normal tissue. All receptors derive from a female donor with papillary thyroid cancer or a benign thyroid nodule (not recorded which). Some clones in this sample may be carry-over from other donors' samples.

This clone was seen a few times. This sequence joins TRBV24-1 and TRBJ2-3; D gene ambiguous. Germline CDR1 KGHDR, CDR2 SFDVKD. There are 14 residues in the CDR3. Trimming pared 5 bases from V and 5 bases from J, leaving 13 bases between. The CDR3, as DNA: TGTGCCACCAGTGCGGTGGGATTGGGAGATACGCAGTATTTT. This encodes CATSAVGLGDTQYF.

This clone was observed a few times. V and J are TRBV6-2 or TRBV6-3 and TRBJ2-7; 7 bases fit TRBD1. Germline CDR1 MNHEY, CDR2 SVGEGT. The CDR3 has 11 amino acids. V dropped 7 bases and J dropped 7; count of bases not matched to a gene: 4. The CDR3 protein is CASNDRAEQYF. CDR3 sequence (DNA): TGTGCCAGCAATGACAGGGCGGAGCAGTACTTC.

This clone was observed a handful of times. The chain recombines TRBV6-1 with TRBJ2-1; no definite D call. Trimming removed 8 bases from V and 5 bases from J, with 13 bases in between. CDR3 length equals 13 residues. From germline, CDR1 is MNHNS and CDR2 SASEGT. The CDR3 region is CASATVPHNEQFF. The CDR3, as DNA: TGTGCCAGCGCCACCGTCCCCCACAATGAGCAGTTCTTC.

V is TRBV5-1 and J is TRBJ2-2, with 9 bases aligning to TRBD1. Per the germline V gene, CDR1 is SGHRS and CDR2 is YFSETQ. With 2 bases clipped from V and 3 bases from J, the junction kept 2 bases outside the gene matches. The CDR3 extends over 15 amino acids. CDR3 residues: CASSLWDRDTGELFF. The CDR3 nucleotides are TGCGCCAGCAGCTTATGGGACAGGGACACCGGGGAGCTGTTTTTT. The full variable domain, with the rest looked up from reference TRBV5-1 and TRBJ2-2, is KAGVTQTPRYLIKTRGQQVTLSCSPISGHRSVSWYQQTPGQGLQFLFEYFSETQRNKGNFPGRFSGRQFSNSRSEMNVSTLELGDSALYLCASSLWDRDTGELFFGEGSRLTVL.

This sequence joins TRBV20-1 and TRBJ2-7; 7 nucleotides agree with TRBD2. The CDR3 runs to 15 residues. V dropped 0 bases and J dropped 3; count of bases not matched to a gene: 8. Germline V gene data show CDR1 as DFQATT and CDR2 as SNEGSKA (reference sequence). The CDR3 here is CSARDRGRPDYEQYF. CDR3 nucleotides: TGCAGTGCTAGAGACCGCGGGAGACCAGACTACGAGCAGTACTTC.

The chain combines TRBV5-1 with TRBJ2-7, with unresolved D. Germline V CDR1 and CDR2: SGHRS, YFSETQ. V gave up 2 bases and J gave up 6 bases, with 12 bases separating them. There are 13 residues in the CDR3. The CDR3 region is CASSLLRGSEQYF. Written as DNA, the CDR3 is TGCGCCAGCAGCTTACTTAGAGGCTCCGAGCAGTACTTC.

The chain carries TRBV20-1 and TRBJ2-7; 7 bases match TRBD2. Germline V gene data show CDR1 as DFQATT and CDR2 as SNEGSKA (reference sequence). The CDR3 contains 15 residues. J was trimmed by 2 bases and V by 2 bases; bases with no gene match: 9. CDR3 DNA sequence: TGCAGTGCTAGATCCGAGCGGGGCTTAACCTACGAGCAGTACTTC. Residues: CSARSERGLTYEQYF.

This clone has a handful of counts. CDR3 region: CASRSGLGLGGYTF. The CDR3 DNA follows: TGTGCCAGCAGATCCGGACTTGGTCTTGGCGGCTACACCTTC. The chain carries TRBV2 and TRBJ1-2; no definite D call. V was cut by 6 bases and J by 8 bases, with 19 bases left in between. Germline values: CDR1 SNHLY, CDR2 FYNNEI. The CDR3 is 14 residues long.

The rearrangement uses TRBV5-5 and TRBJ2-3; the match to TRBD2 covers 9 bases. J was trimmed by 4 bases and V by 5 bases; bases with no gene match: 8. The CDR3 totals 15 residues. Germline assignment: CDR1 SGHKS and CDR2 YYEKEE (reference sequence). DNA of the CDR3: TGTGCCAGCAGATCAGGACTAGCGAGCGCAGATACGCAGTATTTT. Translated: CASRSGLASADTQYF.

The count of this clone is one. The chain recombines TRBV7-2 with TRBJ1-2, with TRBD1 matching 10 bases. CDR3 size: 15 residues. The J segment lost 4 bases and the V segment lost 5 bases, leaving 7 bases of the junction unmatched. The germline CDR1 and CDR2 sequences are SGHTA and FQGNSA. The CDR3 spells CASSPAGTGVYGYTF. In DNA, the CDR3 is TGTGCCAGCAGCCCGGCCGGGACAGGGGTCTATGGCTACACCTTC. Using reference TRBV7-2 and TRBJ1-2 for the parts outside the CDR3, the full variable domain is GAGVSQSPSNKVTEKGKDVELRCDPISGHTALYWYRQSLGQGLEFLIYFQGNSAPDKSGLPSDRFSAERTGGSVSTLTIQRTQQEDSAVYLCASSPAGTGVYGYTFGSGTRLTVV.

This chain joins TRBV12-3 or TRBV12-4 and TRBJ2-2; perhaps TRBD1 as D (7 bases). Trimming stripped 5 bases from V and 4 bases from J, with 11 bases between. CDR3 length equals 14 residues. CDR3 in amino acids: CASSGGTVTGELFF. As DNA, the CDR3 is TGTGCCAGCAGTGGCGGGACAGTCACCGGGGAGCTGTTTTTT.

This clone was seen once. This sequence joins TRBV7-9 and TRBJ2-5; 14 bases match TRBD2. Germline values: CDR1 SEHNR, CDR2 FQNEAQ (reference sequence). There are 15 residues in the CDR3. After removal of 4 bases from V and 5 bases from J, the junction contained 3 bases not matched to a gene. The CDR3 region is CASSSGLAGGETQYF. The CDR3 coding sequence is TGTGCCAGCAGCTCCGGACTAGCGGGGGGCGAGACCCAGTACTTC.

The chain recombines TRBV20-1 with TRBJ1-6; D remains ambiguous. Germline V gene lookup returns CDR1 DFQATT and CDR2 SNEGSKA (reference sequence). This CDR3 has 11 amino acids. The ends were cut back, 4 bases at V and 14 bases at J, with 12 bases in the middle. CDR3 bases: TGCAGTGCTAAGGAGGGAGAGACCCTCCACTTT. This encodes CSAKEGETLHF.

The table lists this clone with a few counts. The CDR3 coding sequence is TGTGCCAGCAGTCCACCAGGGAATTCCTATAATTCACCCCTCCACTTT. Its protein product is CASSPPGNSYNSPLHF. The J gene is TRBJ1-6, the V gene TRBV28; tentatively, D is TRBD1 (5 bases). The CDR3 contains 16 residues. Trimming shortened V by 5 bases and J by 1 base, and 12 bases separated the two germline ends. Looked up from germline, CDR1 is MDHEN and CDR2 is SYDVKM.

The chain uses TRBV12-3 or TRBV12-4 and TRBJ2-7; a possible D gene is TRBD2 (6 bases). V was trimmed by 4 bases and J by 0 bases, leaving 10 bases between them. This CDR3 is 14 amino acids long. The CDR3 region has the DNA TGTGCCAGCAGTTCGACGACTAGCTCCTACGAGCAGTACTTC. Translating it yields CASSSTTSSYEQYF.

The V gene is TRBV5-1, the J gene TRBJ2-7; 7 bases map to TRBD2. Unmatched junction bases numbered 7, after V lost 4 bases and J lost 3 bases. The CDR3 runs to 14 residues. Germline V lookup: CDR1 SGHRS, CDR2 YFSETQ. The CDR3 protein is CASSPRGGYYEQYF. CDR3 sequence (DNA): TGCGCCAGCAGCCCACGCGGGGGTTACTACGAGCAGTACTTC.

The V and J genes are TRBV5-1 and TRBJ1-1; D remains unclear. The CDR3 covers 14 residues. Germline loops: CDR1 SGHRS, CDR2 YFSETQ. Deletions cut 0 bases from V and 6 bases from J, with 12 bases between. CDR3 nucleotide sequence: TGCGCCAGCAGCTTGGATCCGGGCGGGGCTGAAGCTTTCTTT. Amino acid sequence: CASSLDPGGAEAFF.

The gene calls are TRBV24-1 and TRBJ1-6; 7 nucleotides align to TRBD1. Germline CDR1 reads KGHDR; CDR2 reads SFDVKD. CDR3 length: 18 residues. The V segment lost 11 bases and the J segment 5 bases; nucleotides outside the gene matches: 20. The CDR3 protein is CAIHLSFRDRSNNSPLHF. CDR3 DNA: TGTGCCATTCACCTATCCTTCCGGGACAGAAGTAATAATTCACCCCTCCACTTT.

The chain uses TRBV11-2 and TRBJ1-1; D not resolved. Between the trimmed V and J ends, which lost 1 base and 4 bases, there was a span of 7 bases. CDR3 length: 13 residues. Germline CDR1 is SGHAT and CDR2 is FQNNGV. CDR3: CASSLGAATEAFF. The CDR3 coding sequence is TGTGCCAGCAGCTTAGGGGCTGCCACTGAAGCTTTCTTT.

Comment on this clone: Likely a read error: the CDR3 ends without its conserved phenylalanine or tryptophan. The chain employs TRBV29-1 and TRBJ2-7, with D possibly called TRBD1 or TRBD2 (5 bases each). The CDR3 spans 13 residues. V was cut by 8 bases and J by 2 bases, with 16 bases left in between. CDR1 is SQVTM, CDR2 ANQGSEA, per germline. DNA of the CDR3: TGCAGCTTACCGGGCCAGGGAGCCTACGAGCAGTACTAC. Its protein product is CSLPGQGAYEQYY.

The rearrangement links TRBV6-4 to TRBJ2-1, with TRBD2 identical over 14 bases. Germline CDR1 is MRHNA and CDR2 is SNTAGT. The CDR3 totals 14 residues. Trimming removed 2 bases from V and 9 bases from J; junction bases left unmatched: 0. CDR3 amino acids: CASSDGLAGGEQFF. CDR3 sequence (DNA): TGTGCCAGCAGTGACGGACTAGCGGGAGGTGAGCAGTTCTTC.

The chain combines TRBV28 with TRBJ2-7, with TRBD1 as a possible D gene (5 bases). Germline V gene data show CDR1 as MDHEN and CDR2 as SYDVKM. The CDR3 sequence is 12 residues long. Trimming shortened V by 8 bases and J by 0 bases, and 8 bases separated the two germline ends. CDR3 amino acids: CASGASSYEQYF. The CDR3 DNA sequence: TGTGCCAGCGGGGCTAGCTCCTACGAGCAGTACTTC.

This clone was seen more than once but under ten times. The chain employs TRBV9 and TRBJ2-2, with D hard to call. CDR1 is SGDLS and CDR2 is YYNGEE in the germline V gene. The V end was cut by 0 bases, the J end by 7 bases, with 10 bases between. The CDR3 has 14 residues. CDR3 DNA: TGTGCCAGCAGCGTAGACTGGCCGGGCGGGGAGCTGTTTTTT. It yields the protein CASSVDWPGGELFF. The full variable domain, with the rest looked up from reference TRBV9 and TRBJ2-2, is DSGVTQTPKHLITATGQRVTLRCSPRSGDLSVYWYQQSLDQGLQFLIQYYNGEERAKGNILERFSAQQFPDLHSELNLSSLELGDSALYFCASSVDWPGGELFFGEGSRLTVL.